A selection of T cell receptor beta chains follows, all from one sample in a study of blood T cells in healthy people across ages. In TCRdb, the 5' RACE reads were re-called with MiXCR into one record per CDR3 protein. The sample holds 1.8 million or so distinct CDR3 sequences; about 39% are singletons and the top ten take about 23%. Sequencing was performed on blood. These receptors all stem from a human donor in good health. Each CDR3 is given with its conserved first and last residue. A D gene is named only where the DNA matches it firmly. Clone size appears in some rows only: once, few, many, or a class for an expanded clone.

V	J	size	D	DNA	CDR3
TRBV3-1	TRBJ1-4	.	.	TGTGCCAGCAGCCAGGGGGGCTCGGGAAATGAAAAACTGTTTTTT	CASSQGGSGNEKLFF
TRBV5-8	TRBJ2-7	few	.	TGTGCCAGCACCATCGAAGCCTTGTCCTACGAGCAGTACTTC	CASTIEALSYEQYF
TRBV5-1	TRBJ1-1	many	.	TGTGCCAGCAGTTTATGGGGTTTGAACACTGAAGCTTTCTTT	CASSLWGLNTEAFF
TRBV24-1	TRBJ1-2	few	.	TGTGCCACCAGTGACACAGGGTCCCCATTCTATGGCTACACCTTC	CATSDTGSPFYGYTF
TRBV4-3	TRBJ2-1	few	TRBD2	TGCGCCAGCAGCCAAGGGTCAGGCGGGGGGGCGTGGAATGAGCAGTTCTTC	CASSQGSGGGAWNEQFF
TRBV12-3/TRBV12-4	TRBJ2-4	.	TRBD1	TGTGCCAGCAGTACCGGGACAGGATACATTCAGTACTTC	CASSTGTGYIQYF
TRBV20-1	TRBJ2-3	few	TRBD2	TGCAGTGCAGCCCCCCTAGCGGTTTACACAGATACGCAGTATTTT	CSAAPLAVYTDTQYF
TRBV7-9	TRBJ2-7	few	.	TGTGCCAGCAGCGGCCCCGTATACCCCTACGAGCAGTACTTC	CASSGPVYPYEQYF
TRBV4-2	TRBJ1-2	few	.	TGTGCCAGCAGCCAAGATCAGTCGACTAACTATGGCTACACCTTC	CASSQDQSTNYGYTF
TRBV9	TRBJ1-6	.	.	TGTGCCAGCAGCGTCACGTCCAGCTCCTATAATTCACCCCTCCACTTT	CASSVTSSSYNSPLHF
TRBV20-1	TRBJ2-1	.	.	TGCAGTGCACCCAGGAGGGGGGGATACAATGAGCAGTTCTTC	CSAPRRGGYNEQFF
TRBV29-1	TRBJ2-7	.	.	TGCAGCGTTGGAACCCAATACGCTAGAGACGAGCTGTACTTC	CSVGTQYARDELYF
TRBV7-3	TRBJ2-3	.	.	TGTGCCAGCAGCCCCGATCCACAGAGGAGCACAGATACGCAGTATTTT	CASSPDPQRSTDTQYF
TRBV29-1	TRBJ1-5	.	TRBD1	TGCAGCGTCAGACAGGGTAAGGGGCAGCCCCAGCATTTT	CSVRQGKGQPQHF
TRBV7-9	TRBJ1-2	.	TRBD1	TGTGCCAGCAGCTTGGGACAGGGTCGGGGAGGCTACACCTTC	CASSLGQGRGGYTF
TRBV10-2	TRBJ1-2	.	.	TGCGCCAGCAGTGTTTTAGGGGACGGGGTTCAACCTAACTATGGCTACACCTTC	CASSVLGDGVQPNYGYTF
TRBV20-1	TRBJ2-6	.	.	TGCAGTGCTTCACGGGACTCTGGGGCCAACGTCCTGACTTTC	CSASRDSGANVLTF
TRBV6-5	TRBJ2-3	.	.	TGTGCCAGCAAGATACAGGTTGGGGGAGATACGCAGTATTTT	CASKIQVGGDTQYF
TRBV28	TRBJ2-2	few	TRBD1	TGTGCCAGCAGTACGGACAGGGAATTCGGCACCGGGGAGCTGTTTTTT	CASSTDREFGTGELFF
TRBV7-2	TRBJ1-2	.	TRBD1	TGTGCCAGCAGCCCTGGGCCGTCTGCTCAGGGGGCTAATGGCTACACCTTC	CASSPGPSAQGANGYTF
TRBV7-9	TRBJ2-5	.	.	TGTGCCAGCAGTTTAGGTGGAGGGGCAGGGCTGTACTTC	CASSLGGGAGLYF
TRBV6-1	TRBJ2-4	.	TRBD1	TGTGCCAGCAGTCACAGGGGGTCAGCCAAAAACATTCAGTACTTC	CASSHRGSAKNIQYF
TRBV20-1	TRBJ2-3	.	TRBD2	TGCAGTGCTAGAGACTGGGGGGGGGATACGCAGTATTTT	CSARDWGGDTQYF
TRBV4-3	TRBJ2-1	.	.	TGCGCCAGCAGCCAAGCGTCGGTGGGGGCGGGTAATGAGCAGTTCTTC	CASSQASVGAGNEQFF
TRBV5-1	TRBJ2-2	few	.	TGCGCCAGCAGGATCTTGACTCAGGGAAACACCGGGGAGCTGTTTTTT	CASRILTQGNTGELFF
TRBV28	TRBJ2-3	once	.	TGTGCCAGCCGTATAGGGGGGTCCCGCACAGATACGCAGTATTTT	CASRIGGSRTDTQYF
TRBV20-1	TRBJ2-3	few	TRBD2	TGCAGCGCACTAGCGGGGGCTATCGGGGATACGCAGTATTTT	CSALAGAIGDTQYF
TRBV20-1	TRBJ2-1	.	.	TGCAGTGCTAGCCGACGGCTGTCCTACAATGAGCAGTTCTTC	CSASRRLSYNEQFF
TRBV29-1	TRBJ2-1	few	TRBD1	TGCAGCGGAGGACAGGGAGAGGTGAATGAGCAGTTCTTC	CSGGQGEVNEQFF
TRBV4-3	TRBJ1-2	few	.	TGCGCCAGCAGCCAAGATAATAACAGGTTCTATGGCTACACCTTC	CASSQDNNRFYGYTF
TRBV14	TRBJ2-5	once	.	TGTGCCAGCAGCCAAGAGCGCGGGAATTTGGAGACCCAGTACTTC	CASSQERGNLETQYF
TRBV12-3/TRBV12-4	TRBJ2-5	.	.	TGTGCCAGTTATCCGGGACTTAAGGAGGAGACCCAGTACTTC	CASYPGLKEETQYF
TRBV5-6	TRBJ2-1	few	.	TGTGCCAGCAGCAGGTCCTCCAATGAGCAGTTCTTC	CASSRSSNEQFF
TRBV4-1	TRBJ2-3	.	.	TGCGCCAGCAGCCAAGGGAAGGGGGGCACAGATACGCAGTATTTT	CASSQGKGGTDTQYF
TRBV25-1	TRBJ2-1	.	TRBD2	TGTGCCAGCAGTGAACCCGGGACTAGCTATCACAATGAGCAGTTCTTC	CASSEPGTSYHNEQFF
TRBV7-8	TRBJ2-3	.	TRBD2	TGTGCCAGCAGCGAGGTGGTAGCGGGGGGCACGCCCCGTAGCACAGATACGCAGTATTTT	CASSEVVAGGTPRSTDTQYF
TRBV28	TRBJ1-2	.	TRBD1	TGTGCCAGCAGACAGACAGGGCCTCAATATGGCTACACCTTC	CASRQTGPQYGYTF
TRBV7-9	TRBJ2-6	.	TRBD1	TGTGCCAGCAGCTTTGACAGGGGCTGGGTTGGGGCCAACGTCCTGACTTTC	CASSFDRGWVGANVLTF
TRBV6-6	TRBJ1-2	.	TRBD1	TGTGCCAGCCGGGGGACAGAAGTAGGCTACACCTTC	CASRGTEVGYTF
TRBV6-1	TRBJ2-3	.	.	TGTGCCAGCAGTGAACTCGGACAGGGATACTCCGTAGCGGGCTCAGATACGCAGTATTTT	CASSELGQGYSVAGSDTQYF
TRBV6-5	TRBJ2-7	.	TRBD2	TGTGCCAGCAGTTACTATCCCCTGACTAGCGGGGGGACCTACGAGCAGTACTTC	CASSYYPLTSGGTYEQYF
TRBV7-9	TRBJ2-7	few	.	TGTGCCAGCAGCTTGACTAGTAACGACGAGCAGTACTTC	CASSLTSNDEQYF
TRBV28	TRBJ2-7	few	TRBD2	TGTGCCAGCAGTCCCCGGGAGGGCCTGTACTTC	CASSPREGLYF
TRBV3-1	TRBJ2-7	.	.	TGTACCAGCAGCTATGGGCCTCTGGTGACAAGAGGCGAGCAGTACTTC	CTSSYGPLVTRGEQYF
TRBV20-1	TRBJ2-7	many	TRBD1	TGCAGGAGGCCGGGACAGGGGGCGTACGAGCAGTACTTC	CRRPGQGAYEQYF
TRBV29-1	TRBJ1-1	.	.	TGCAGCCCTCAGGGCCCGAACACTGAAGCTTTCTTT	CSPQGPNTEAFF
TRBV7-9	TRBJ1-1	.	.	TGTGCCAGCAGCTTACGCGGGACGGTGGGCACTGAAGCTTTCTTT	CASSLRGTVGTEAFF
TRBV24-1	TRBJ1-2	few	TRBD1	TGTGCCACCAGTGATCTAGGACAGGGGCGTAACTATGGCTACACCTTC	CATSDLGQGRNYGYTF
TRBV20-1	TRBJ2-1	few	TRBD2	TGCAGTGCTAGTGATAGCGGGGGATATTACAATGAGCAGTTCTTC	CSASDSGGYYNEQFF
TRBV28	TRBJ1-2	.	.	TGTGCCAGCAGAAAACCGGGCTTAAACTATGACTACACCTTC	CASRKPGLNYDYTF
TRBV13	TRBJ1-2	.	.	TGTGCCAGCAGGGAGAACTGTGGCTACACCTTC	CASRENCGYTF
TRBV7-8	TRBJ2-1	.	TRBD1	TGTGCCAGTAGGGGGTTGGGGACAGGGGACTACAATGAGCAGTTCTTC	CASRGLGTGDYNEQFF